This T cell receptor beta chain stems from a study of T cell changes during pregnancy in multiple sclerosis. The assay was immunoSEQ multiplex PCR, and TCRdb's table has in-frame clones only and misses some. Altogether approximately 85,000 clones are present, approximately 94% being singletons, with the ten largest covering 2% to 2.5%. In germline, CDR1 is MNHEY, CDR2 SVGAGI. This CDR3 has 16 residues. The V end lost 3 bases, the J end lost 1 base, and 14 bases lay between the germline ends. The chain couples TRBV6-5 to TRBJ2-3, with a tentative D call TRBD2 (6 bases). This clonotype was sampled from a female donor with multiple sclerosis, enrolled in a pregnancy study. The material sequenced was peripheral blood, taken in the third trimester of pregnancy. The CDR3 sequence: CASSYMGGRGTDTQYF. The CDR3 DNA reads as TGTGCCAGCAGTTATATGGGGGGTAGGGGCACAGATACGCAGTATTTT.